Below, one TCR beta chain is given with its context. The antigen is not known. The CDR3 sequence is 12 residues long. The germline CDR1 and CDR2 sequences are SGHAT and FQNNGV. The V and J ends lost 5 bases and 2 bases respectively, with 7 bases between them. As defined, naive CD8 cells were CD45RO-negative and positively selected for CCR7, with terminally differentiated effector memory CD45RA+ cells excluded. This specimen belongs to a study of shared clonotypes between healthy human individuals. Study-level points and caveats: A handful of donors shared 5% to 5.5% of their naive CD4 clonotypes.

Per sorted-subset replicate PCR, input was approximately 0.2 ug DNA, representing about 29,000 T cell genomes. The data were produced by immunoSEQ multiplex PCR, yet TCRdb's version contains in-frame clones alone and is incomplete. The sample contains around 2,100,000 clones, over 85% of which appear only once. The source material was naive CD8+ T cells sorted from blood. The sequence derives from a man between 18 and 35 years old in good health. The genes are TRBV11-2 and TRBJ2-7; D call uncertain. The DNA for the CDR3 is TGTGCCAGCAGCACAGCTACCTACGAGCAGTACTTC. Translated: CASSTATYEQYF.